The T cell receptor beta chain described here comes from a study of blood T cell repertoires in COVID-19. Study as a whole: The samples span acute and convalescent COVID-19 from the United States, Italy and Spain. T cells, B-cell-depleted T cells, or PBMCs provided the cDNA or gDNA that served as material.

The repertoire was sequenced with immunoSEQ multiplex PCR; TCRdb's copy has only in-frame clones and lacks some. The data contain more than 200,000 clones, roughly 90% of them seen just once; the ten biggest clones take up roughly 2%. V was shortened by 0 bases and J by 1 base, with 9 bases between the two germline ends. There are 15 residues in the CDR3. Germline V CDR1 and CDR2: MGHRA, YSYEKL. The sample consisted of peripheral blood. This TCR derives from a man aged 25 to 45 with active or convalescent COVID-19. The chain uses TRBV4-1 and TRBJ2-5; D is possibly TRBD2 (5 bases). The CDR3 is CASSQDEGTQETQYF. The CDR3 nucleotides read TGCGCCAGCAGCCAAGATGAGGGCACCCAAGAGACCCAGTACTTC.